Detailed here is one TCR beta chain. TCRdb independently ran MiXCR on the PCR reads; one entry per CDR3 protein. Of around 91,000 distinct CDR3 sequences listed, under 65% are singletons. This specimen belongs to a study of CDR3 diversity in severe acne. The CDR3 runs 14 residues. The germline CDR1 and CDR2 sequences are SGHRS and YFSETQ. The V gene lost 3 bases and the J gene lost 1 base, with 9 bases spanning the gap. The sequenced sample consisted of blood. This receptor was obtained from a male donor in good health, without acne. V and J are TRBV5-1 and TRBJ2-3; tentative D call: TRBD2 (6 bases). The CDR3 loop reads CASSSWGGTDTQYF. The CDR3 nucleotides read TGCGCCAGCAGCTCCTGGGGGGGCACAGATACGCAGTATTTT.